This T cell receptor (beta chain) was sequenced in a study of CD8+CD57+ T cells in acquired aplastic anemia. The trim removed 3 bases at V and 6 bases at J, leaving 4 bases unmatched. The CDR3 sequence is 15 residues long. Germline loops: CDR1 SGHNT, CDR2 YENEEA. The TCR beta profiling, which covered VDJ combination and CDR3 sequence, was carried out using genomic DNA as the template. TCRdb analysed the reads with MiXCR anew, one entry per CDR3 protein. The sample holds about 160,000 distinct CDR3 sequences; about 50% are singletons and the top ten take around a third. Selection for sequencing was limited to patients who had shown CD8+CD57+ cell expansion by flow cytometry. Only one count was recorded for this clonotype.

The sequencing input was sorted CD4+, CD8+, or CD8+CD57+ T cells (not recorded which) from PBMCs. The origin of this receptor is a human donor with aplastic anemia. The chain is built from TRBV11-3 and TRBJ2-2, with 10 bases identical to TRBD1. CDR3 DNA: TGTGCCAGCAGCTTGGGGACAGGGGAGGCCGGGGAGCTGTTTTTT. Amino acid sequence: CASSLGTGEAGELFF.